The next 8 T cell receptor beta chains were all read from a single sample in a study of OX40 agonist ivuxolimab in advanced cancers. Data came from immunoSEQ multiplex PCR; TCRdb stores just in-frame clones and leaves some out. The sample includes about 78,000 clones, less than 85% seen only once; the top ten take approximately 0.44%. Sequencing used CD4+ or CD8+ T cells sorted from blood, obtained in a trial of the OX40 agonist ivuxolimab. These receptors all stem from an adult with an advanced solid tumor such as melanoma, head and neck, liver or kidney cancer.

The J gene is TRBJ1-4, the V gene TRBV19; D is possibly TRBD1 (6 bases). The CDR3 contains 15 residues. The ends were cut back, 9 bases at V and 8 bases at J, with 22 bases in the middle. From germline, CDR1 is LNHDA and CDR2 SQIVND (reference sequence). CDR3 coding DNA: TGTGCCAGAGGAAGGGTGGGGGCCAGTGAAGAAAAACTGTTTTTT. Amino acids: CARGRVGASEEKLFF.

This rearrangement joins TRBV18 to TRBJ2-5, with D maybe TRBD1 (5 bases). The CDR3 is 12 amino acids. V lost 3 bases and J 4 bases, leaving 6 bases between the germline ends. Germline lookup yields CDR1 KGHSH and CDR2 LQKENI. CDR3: CASSPQGETQYF. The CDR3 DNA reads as TGTGCCAGCTCACCGCAGGGAGAGACCCAGTACTTC.

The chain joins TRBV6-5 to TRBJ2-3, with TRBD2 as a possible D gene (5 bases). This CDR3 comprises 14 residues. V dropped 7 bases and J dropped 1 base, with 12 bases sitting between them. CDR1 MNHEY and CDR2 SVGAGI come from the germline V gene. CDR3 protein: CASNQLGGTDTQYF. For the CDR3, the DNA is TGTGCCAGCAATCAGTTGGGAGGCACAGATACGCAGTATTTT.

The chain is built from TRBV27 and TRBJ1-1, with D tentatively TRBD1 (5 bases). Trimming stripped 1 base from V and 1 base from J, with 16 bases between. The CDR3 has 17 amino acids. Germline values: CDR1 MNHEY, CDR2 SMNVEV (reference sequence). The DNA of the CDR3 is TGTGCCAGCAGTTTATATCGTCGGGACGGTGAGAACACTGAAGCTTTCTTT. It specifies CASSLYRRDGENTEAFF.

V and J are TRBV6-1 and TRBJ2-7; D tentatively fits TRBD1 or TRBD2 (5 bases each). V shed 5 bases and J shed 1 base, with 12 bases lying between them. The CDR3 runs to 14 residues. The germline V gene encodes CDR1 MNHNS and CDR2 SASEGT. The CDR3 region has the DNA TGTGCCAGCAGTAAACCGGGACCTTCCTACGAGCAGTACGTC. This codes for CASSKPGPSYEQYV.

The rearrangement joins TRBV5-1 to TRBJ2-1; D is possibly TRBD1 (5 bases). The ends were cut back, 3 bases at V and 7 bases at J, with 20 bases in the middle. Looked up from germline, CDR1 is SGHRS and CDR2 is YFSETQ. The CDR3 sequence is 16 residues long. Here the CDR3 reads CASSWVTQGKGNEQFF. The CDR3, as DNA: TGCGCCAGCAGCTGGGTCACCCAGGGAAAGGGGAATGAGCAGTTCTTC.

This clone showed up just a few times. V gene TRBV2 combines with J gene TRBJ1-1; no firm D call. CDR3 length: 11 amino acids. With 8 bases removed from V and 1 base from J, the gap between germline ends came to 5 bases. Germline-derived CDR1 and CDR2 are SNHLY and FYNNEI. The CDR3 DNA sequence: TGTGCCAGCGGCGGGAACACTGAAGCTTTCTTT. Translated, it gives CASGGNTEAFF.

CDR3 sequence reads: CASSRHTDTQYF. DNA for the CDR3: TGTGCCAGTAGCAGGCACACAGATACGCAGTATTTT. V gene TRBV19 combines with J gene TRBJ2-3, with D unclear. Germline V gives CDR1 LNHDA, CDR2 SQIVND (reference sequence). The CDR3 sequence is 12 residues long. Deletions cut 6 bases from V and 2 bases from J, with 6 bases between.